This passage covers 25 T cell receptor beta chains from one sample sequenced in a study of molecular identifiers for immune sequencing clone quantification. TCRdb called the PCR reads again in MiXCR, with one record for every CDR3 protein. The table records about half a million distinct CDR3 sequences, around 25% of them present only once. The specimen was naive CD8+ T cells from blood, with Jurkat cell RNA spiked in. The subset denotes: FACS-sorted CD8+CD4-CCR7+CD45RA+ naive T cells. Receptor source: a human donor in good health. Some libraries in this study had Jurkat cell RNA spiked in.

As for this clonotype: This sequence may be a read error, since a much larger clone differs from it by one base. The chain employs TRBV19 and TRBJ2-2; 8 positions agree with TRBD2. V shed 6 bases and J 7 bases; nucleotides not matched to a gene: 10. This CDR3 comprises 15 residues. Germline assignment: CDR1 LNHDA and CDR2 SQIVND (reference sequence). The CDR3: CASSPAGGGIGELFF. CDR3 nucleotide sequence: TGTGCCAGTAGCCCGGCGGGAGGAGGTATCGGGGAGCTGTTTTTT.

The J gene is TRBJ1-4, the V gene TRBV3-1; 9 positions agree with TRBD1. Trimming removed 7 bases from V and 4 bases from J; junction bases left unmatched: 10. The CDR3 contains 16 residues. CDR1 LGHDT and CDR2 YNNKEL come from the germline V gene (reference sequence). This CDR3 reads CASTISGTGNNEKLFF. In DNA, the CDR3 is TGTGCCAGCACCATCTCCGGGACAGGGAATAATGAAAAACTGTTTTTT.

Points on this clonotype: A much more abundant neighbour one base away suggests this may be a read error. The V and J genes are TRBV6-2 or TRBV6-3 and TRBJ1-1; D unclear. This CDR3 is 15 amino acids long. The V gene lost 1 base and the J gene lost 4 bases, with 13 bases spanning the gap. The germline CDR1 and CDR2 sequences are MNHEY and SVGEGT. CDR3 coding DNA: TGTGCCAGCAGTTACTACCCAACGGGCTCCACTGAAGCTTTCTTT. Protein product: CASSYYPTGSTEAFF.

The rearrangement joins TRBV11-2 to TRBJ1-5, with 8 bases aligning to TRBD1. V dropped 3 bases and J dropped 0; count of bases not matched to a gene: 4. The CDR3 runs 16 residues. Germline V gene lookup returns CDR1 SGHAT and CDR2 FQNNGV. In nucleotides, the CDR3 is TGTGCCAGCAGCTTCCAGGGGGCCCTTAGCAATCAGCCCCAGCATTTT. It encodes CASSFQGALSNQPQHF.

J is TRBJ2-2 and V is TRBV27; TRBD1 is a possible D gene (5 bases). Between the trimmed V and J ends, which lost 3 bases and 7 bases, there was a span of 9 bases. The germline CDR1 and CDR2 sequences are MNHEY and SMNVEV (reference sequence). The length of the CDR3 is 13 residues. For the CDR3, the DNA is TGTGCCAGCAGTTTTAAAAGGGGCGGGGAGCTGTTTTTT. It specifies CASSFKRGGELFF.

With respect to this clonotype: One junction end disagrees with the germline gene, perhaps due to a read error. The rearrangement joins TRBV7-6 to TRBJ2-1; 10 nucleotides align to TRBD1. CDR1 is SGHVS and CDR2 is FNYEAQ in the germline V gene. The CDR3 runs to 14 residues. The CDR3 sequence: CASSLGQGDNVQFF. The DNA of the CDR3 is TGTGCCAGCAGCCTAGGACAGGGGGACAATGTGCAGTTCTTC.

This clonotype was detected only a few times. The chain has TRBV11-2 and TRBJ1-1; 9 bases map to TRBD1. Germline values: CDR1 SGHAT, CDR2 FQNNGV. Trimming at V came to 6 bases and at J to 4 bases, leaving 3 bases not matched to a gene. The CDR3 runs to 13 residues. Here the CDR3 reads CASSSDRGTEAFF. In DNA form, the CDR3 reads TGTGCCAGCAGTTCGGACAGGGGCACTGAAGCTTTCTTT. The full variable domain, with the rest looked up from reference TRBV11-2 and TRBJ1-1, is EAGVAQSPRYKIIEKRQSVAFWCNPISGHATLYWYQQILGQGPKLLIQFQNNGVVDDSQLPKDRFSAERLKGVDSTLKIQPAKLEDSAVYLCASSSDRGTEAFFGQGTRLTVV.

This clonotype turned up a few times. The CDR3 loop reads CAWSLRDSNTFTEAFF. CDR3 sequence (DNA): TGTGCCTGGAGTCTCAGGGACAGCAACACCTTCACTGAAGCTTTCTTT. V gene TRBV30 combines with J gene TRBJ1-1, with 7 bases matching TRBD1. CDR1 and CDR2 (germline): GTSNPN, SVGIG (reference sequence). The CDR3 is 16 amino acids. Trimming at V came to 2 bases and at J to 4 bases, leaving 13 bases not matched to a gene.

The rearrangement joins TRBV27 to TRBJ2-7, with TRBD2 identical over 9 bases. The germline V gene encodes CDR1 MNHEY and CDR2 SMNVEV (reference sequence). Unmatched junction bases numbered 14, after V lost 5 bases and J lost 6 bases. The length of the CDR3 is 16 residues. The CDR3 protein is CASSPRSSGTSFEQYF. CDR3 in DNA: TGTGCCAGCAGTCCCAGGTCTAGCGGGACATCTTTCGAGCAGTACTTC.

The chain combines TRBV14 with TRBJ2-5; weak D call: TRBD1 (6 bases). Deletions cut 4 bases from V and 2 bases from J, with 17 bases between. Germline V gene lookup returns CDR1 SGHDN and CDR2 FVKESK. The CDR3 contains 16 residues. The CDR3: CASSPTYDRRQETQYF. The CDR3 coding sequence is TGTGCCAGCAGCCCTACCTACGACAGGAGACAAGAGACCCAGTACTTC.

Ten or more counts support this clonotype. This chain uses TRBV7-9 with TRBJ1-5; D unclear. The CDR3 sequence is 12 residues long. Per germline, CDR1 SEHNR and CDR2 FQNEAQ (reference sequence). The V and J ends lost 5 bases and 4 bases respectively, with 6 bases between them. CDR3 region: CASSKTNQPQHF. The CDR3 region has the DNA TGTGCCAGCAGCAAAACAAATCAGCCCCAGCATTTT.

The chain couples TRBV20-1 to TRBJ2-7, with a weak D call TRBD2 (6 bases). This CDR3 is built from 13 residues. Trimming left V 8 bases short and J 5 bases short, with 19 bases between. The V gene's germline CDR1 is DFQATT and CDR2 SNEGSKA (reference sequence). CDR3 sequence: CSPPEDGSDEQYV. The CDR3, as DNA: TGCAGTCCTCCTGAGGACGGGAGTGACGAGCAGTACGTC.

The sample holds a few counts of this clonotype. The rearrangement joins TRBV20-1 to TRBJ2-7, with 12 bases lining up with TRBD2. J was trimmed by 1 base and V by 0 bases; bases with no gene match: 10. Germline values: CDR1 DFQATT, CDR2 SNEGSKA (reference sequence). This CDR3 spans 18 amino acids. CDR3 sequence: CSARDAGLAGLRSYEQYF. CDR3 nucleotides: TGCAGTGCTAGAGATGCGGGACTAGCGGGCTTGAGGTCCTACGAGCAGTACTTC.

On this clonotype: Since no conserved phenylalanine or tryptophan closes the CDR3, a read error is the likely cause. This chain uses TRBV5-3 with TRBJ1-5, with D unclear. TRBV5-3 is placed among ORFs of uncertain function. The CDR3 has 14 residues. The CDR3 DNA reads TGTGCCAGCAGCTTAGAGGGTAGCAATCAGCCCCAGCATCTT. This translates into CASSLEGSNQPQHL.

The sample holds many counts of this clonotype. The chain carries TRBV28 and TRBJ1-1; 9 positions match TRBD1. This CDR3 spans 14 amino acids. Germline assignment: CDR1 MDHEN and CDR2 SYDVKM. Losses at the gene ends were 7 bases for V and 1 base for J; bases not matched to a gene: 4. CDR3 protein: CASTLQGANTEAFF. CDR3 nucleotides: TGTGCCAGCACCCTACAGGGGGCGAACACTGAAGCTTTCTTT.

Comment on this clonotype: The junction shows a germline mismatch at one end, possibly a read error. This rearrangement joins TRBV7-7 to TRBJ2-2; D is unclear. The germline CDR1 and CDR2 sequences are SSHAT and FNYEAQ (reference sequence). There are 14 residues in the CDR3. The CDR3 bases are TGTGCTAGCAGCTCGAATCTAGACGCCGGGGAGCTGTTTTTT. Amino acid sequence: CASSSNLDAGELFF.

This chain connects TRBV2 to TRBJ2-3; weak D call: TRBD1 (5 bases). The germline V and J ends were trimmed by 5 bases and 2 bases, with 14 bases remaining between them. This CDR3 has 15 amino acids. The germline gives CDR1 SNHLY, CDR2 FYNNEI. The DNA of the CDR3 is TGTGCCAGCAGTACCTGGGGCCAGCCCACAGATACGCAGTATTTT. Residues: CASSTWGQPTDTQYF.

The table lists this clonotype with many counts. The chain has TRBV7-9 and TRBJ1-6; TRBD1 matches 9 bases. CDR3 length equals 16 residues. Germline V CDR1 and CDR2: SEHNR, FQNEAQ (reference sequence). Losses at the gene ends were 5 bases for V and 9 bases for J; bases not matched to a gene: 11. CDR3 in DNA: TGTGCCAGCAGCCCTTCCGGACAGGGGAGGATTTCACCCCTCCACTTT. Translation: CASSPSGQGRISPLHF.

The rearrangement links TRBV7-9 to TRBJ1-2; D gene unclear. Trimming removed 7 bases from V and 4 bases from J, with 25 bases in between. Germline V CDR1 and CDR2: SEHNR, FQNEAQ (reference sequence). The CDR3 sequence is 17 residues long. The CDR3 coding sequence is TGTGCCAGCACCAATTCAAGGGAGCAAAACGAACTCTATGGCTACACCTTC. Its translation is CASTNSREQNELYGYTF.

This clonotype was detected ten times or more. CDR3 sequence (DNA): TGTGCCAGCACCGATGGGCTGACCTACGAGCAGTACTTC. Protein product: CASTDGLTYEQYF. This chain links TRBV7-9 with TRBJ2-7; no definite D call. Trimming removed 7 bases at V and 2 bases at J, with 12 bases between. The germline V gene has CDR1 SEHNR and CDR2 FQNEAQ (reference sequence). The CDR3 is 13 amino acids.

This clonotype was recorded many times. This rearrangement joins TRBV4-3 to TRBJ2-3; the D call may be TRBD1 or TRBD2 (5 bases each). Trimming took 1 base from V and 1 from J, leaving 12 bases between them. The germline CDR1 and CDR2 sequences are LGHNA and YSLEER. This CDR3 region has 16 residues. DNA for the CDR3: TGCGCCAGCAGCCAAGCCTCCACGGGGCGCACAGATACGCAGTATTTT. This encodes CASSQASTGRTDTQYF.

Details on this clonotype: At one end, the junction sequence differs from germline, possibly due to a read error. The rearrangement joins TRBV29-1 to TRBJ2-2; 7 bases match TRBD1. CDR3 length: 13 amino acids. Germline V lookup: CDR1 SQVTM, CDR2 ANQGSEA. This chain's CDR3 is CSGDTGTAGELCF. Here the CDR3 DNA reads TGCAGCGGGGACACCGGGACAGCCGGGGAGCTGTGTTTT.

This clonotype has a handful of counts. In nucleotides, the CDR3 is TGTGCCAGCAGCGTTGGGACTAGCGGGAGGTTCTACGAGCAGTACTTC. This encodes CASSVGTSGRFYEQYF. The chain uses TRBV5-6 and TRBJ2-7, with 15 bases lining up with TRBD2. Looked up from germline, CDR1 is SGHDT and CDR2 is YYEEEE. The V segment lost 4 bases and the J segment 3 bases; nucleotides outside the gene matches: 5. This CDR3 is 16 amino acids long.

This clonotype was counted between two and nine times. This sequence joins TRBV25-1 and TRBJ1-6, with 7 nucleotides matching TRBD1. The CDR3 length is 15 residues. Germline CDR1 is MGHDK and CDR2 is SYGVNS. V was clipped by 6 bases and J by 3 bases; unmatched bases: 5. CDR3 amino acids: CASRSGQFYNSPLHF. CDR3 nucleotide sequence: TGTGCCAGCAGATCGGGACAGTTCTATAATTCACCCCTCCACTTT.

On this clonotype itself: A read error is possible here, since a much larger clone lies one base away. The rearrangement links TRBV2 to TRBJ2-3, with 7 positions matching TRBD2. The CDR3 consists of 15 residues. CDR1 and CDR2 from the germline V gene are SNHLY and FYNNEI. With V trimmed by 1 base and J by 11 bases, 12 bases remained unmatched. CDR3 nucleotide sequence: TGTGCCAGCAGTGAAGGGGCGGGAGTGGTTTATATGCAGTATTTT. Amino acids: CASSEGAGVVYMQYF.